This T cell receptor (beta chain) stems from a study of blood T cell repertoires in COVID-19. The overall study: Sources were T cells, B-cell-depleted T cells, or PBMCs; the material itself was cDNA or gDNA.

Data came from immunoSEQ multiplex PCR; TCRdb stores just in-frame clones and leaves some out. The sample records more than 450,000 clones, about 90% being singletons. CDR3 length: 12 residues. Germline assignment: CDR1 SNHLY and CDR2 FYNNEI. V gave up 8 bases and J gave up 5 bases, with 12 bases separating them. The sequenced sample consisted of PBMCs or T cells enriched from blood (not recorded which). The chain combines TRBV2 with TRBJ1-1; D unresolved. The sequence came from a woman aged 18-35 years who had recovered from COVID-19. The CDR3 reads CASRRSWTEAFF. The CDR3, as DNA: TGTGCCAGCCGACGGAGTTGGACTGAAGCTTTCTTT.